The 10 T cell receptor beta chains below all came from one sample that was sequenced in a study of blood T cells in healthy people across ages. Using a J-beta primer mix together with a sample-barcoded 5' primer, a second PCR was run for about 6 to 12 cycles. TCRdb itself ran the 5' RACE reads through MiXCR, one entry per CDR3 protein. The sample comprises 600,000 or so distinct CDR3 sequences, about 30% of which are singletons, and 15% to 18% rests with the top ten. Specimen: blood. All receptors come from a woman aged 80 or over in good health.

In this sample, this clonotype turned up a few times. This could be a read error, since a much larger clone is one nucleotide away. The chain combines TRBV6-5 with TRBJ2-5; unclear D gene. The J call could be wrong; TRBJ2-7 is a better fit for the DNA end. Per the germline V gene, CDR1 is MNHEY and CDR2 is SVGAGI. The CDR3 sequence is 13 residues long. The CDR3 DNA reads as TGTGCCGGCAGTTGGTCCCCCGGCTACGAGCAGTACTTC. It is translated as CAGSWSPGYEQYF.

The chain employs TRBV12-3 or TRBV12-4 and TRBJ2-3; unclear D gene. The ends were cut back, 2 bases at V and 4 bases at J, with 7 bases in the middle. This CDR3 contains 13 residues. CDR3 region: CASSLLMSDTQYF. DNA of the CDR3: TGTGCCAGCAGTTTACTTATGTCAGATACGCAGTATTTT.

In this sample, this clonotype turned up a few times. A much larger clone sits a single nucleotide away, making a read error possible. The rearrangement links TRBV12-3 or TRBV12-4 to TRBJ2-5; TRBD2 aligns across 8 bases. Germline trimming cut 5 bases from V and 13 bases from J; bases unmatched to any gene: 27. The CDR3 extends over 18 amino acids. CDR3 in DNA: TGTGCCAGCAGTCCCCACGGACTAGCTGCCGCCCTCAAAAACATTCGGTACTTC. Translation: CASSPHGLAAALKNIRYF.

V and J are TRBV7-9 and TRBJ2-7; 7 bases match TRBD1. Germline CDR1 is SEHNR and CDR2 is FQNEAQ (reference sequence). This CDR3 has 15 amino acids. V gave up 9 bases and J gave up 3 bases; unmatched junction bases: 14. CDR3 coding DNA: TGTGCCAGTAGCGACCCCGACAGGGAGCTCTACGAGCAGTACTTC. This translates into CASSDPDRELYEQYF.

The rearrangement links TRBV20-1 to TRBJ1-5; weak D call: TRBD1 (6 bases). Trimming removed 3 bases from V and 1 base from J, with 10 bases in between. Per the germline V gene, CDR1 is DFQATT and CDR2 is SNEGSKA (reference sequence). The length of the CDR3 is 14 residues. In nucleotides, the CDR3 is TGCAGTGCTAGTCTAGGGGGAAGCAATCAGCCCCAGCATTTT. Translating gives CSASLGGSNQPQHF.

This CDR3 reads CASTETGSFGAFF. The CDR3 DNA sequence: TGTGCCAGCACCGAGACAGGGTCCTTTGGAGCTTTCTTT. The chain has TRBV6-2 or TRBV6-3 and TRBJ1-1, with TRBD1 matching 7 bases. The V gene's germline CDR1 is MNHEY and CDR2 SVGEGT. The CDR3 totals 13 residues. V gave up 7 bases and J gave up 10 bases; unmatched junction bases: 12.

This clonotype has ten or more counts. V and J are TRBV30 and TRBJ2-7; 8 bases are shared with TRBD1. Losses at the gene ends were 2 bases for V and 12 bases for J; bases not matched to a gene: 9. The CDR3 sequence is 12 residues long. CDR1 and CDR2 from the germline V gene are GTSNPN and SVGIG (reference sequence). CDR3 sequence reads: CAWSPGTGVGYF. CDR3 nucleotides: TGTGCCTGGAGTCCCGGGACAGGCGTTGGGTACTTC.

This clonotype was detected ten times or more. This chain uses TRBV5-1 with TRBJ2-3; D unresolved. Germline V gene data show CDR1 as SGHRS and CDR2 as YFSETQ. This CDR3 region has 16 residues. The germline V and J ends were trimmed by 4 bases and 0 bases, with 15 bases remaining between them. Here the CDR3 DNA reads TGCGCCAGCAGCCCTTCTGGCGACACTAGCACAGATACGCAGTATTTT. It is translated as CASSPSGDTSTDTQYF.

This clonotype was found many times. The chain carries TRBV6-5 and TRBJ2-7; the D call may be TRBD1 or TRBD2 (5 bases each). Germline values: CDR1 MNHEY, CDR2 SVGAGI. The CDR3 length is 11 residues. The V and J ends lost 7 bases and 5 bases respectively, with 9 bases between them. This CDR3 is CASKRGNEQYF. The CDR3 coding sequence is TGTGCCAGCAAGAGGGGCAACGAGCAGTACTTC.

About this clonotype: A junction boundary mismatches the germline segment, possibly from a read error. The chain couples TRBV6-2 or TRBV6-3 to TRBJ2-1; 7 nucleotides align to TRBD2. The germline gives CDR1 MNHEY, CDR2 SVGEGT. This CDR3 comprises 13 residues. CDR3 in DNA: TGTGCCAGCAGCCTGGGAGGGTACAATGAGCAGTGCTTC. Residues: CASSLGGYNEQCF.